A single sample gave rise to the 16 T cell receptor beta chains below, sequenced in a study of regulatory T cells in long-lasting Graves disease. As to time point: newly diagnosed GD, antithyroid drugs for less than 3 months. Preparation of the TCR library used RNA extracted from PBMCs. To make TCR beta libraries, researchers used iRepertoire HTBI primers and Arm-PCR of CDR3 regions. TCRdb called the multiplex PCR reads again in MiXCR, with one record for every CDR3 protein. Here the sample spans under 300,000 distinct CDR3 sequences, 20% to 25% being singletons. The input for sequencing was peripheral blood mononuclear cells (PBMCs), taken at new diagnosis, from a patient treated with antithyroid drugs. These TCRs come from a female donor with Graves disease.

At least ten counts were recorded for this clonotype. The CDR3 loop reads CASSSGQRNTEAFF. For the CDR3, the DNA is TGCGCCAGCAGCTCGGGACAGCGGAACACTGAAGCTTTCTTT. The chain recombines TRBV5-1 with TRBJ1-1; 7 bases line up with TRBD1. The junction had 3 bases not matched to a gene; V was cut back by 3 bases and J by 1 base. Germline V gene lookup returns CDR1 SGHRS and CDR2 YFSETQ. This CDR3 has 14 residues.

A note on this clonotype: A far larger clone is just one base off, so this is likely a read error. V gene TRBV15 combines with J gene TRBJ2-1; D is ambiguous. Trimming removed 8 bases from V and 10 bases from J, with 18 bases in between. The CDR3 contains 13 residues. Germline V CDR1 and CDR2: LNHNV, YYDKDF (reference sequence). CDR3 in amino acids: CATAETPTYEQFF. The DNA of the CDR3 is TGTGCCACCGCCGAGACACCAACCTACGAGCAGTTCTTC.

For this clonotype: Possible read error: a much larger clone is one base away. The chain links TRBV7-2 to TRBJ2-3; TRBD2 matches at 12 bases. Germline values: CDR1 SGHTA, CDR2 FQGNSA. The V segment lost 2 bases and the J segment 0 bases; nucleotides outside the gene matches: 6. CDR3 size: 18 residues. The CDR3 protein is CASSLRALAGGSTDTQYF. In nucleotides, the CDR3 is TGTGCCAGCAGCTTACGGGCCCTAGCGGGGGGGAGCACAGATACGCAGTATTTT.

This clonotype came up many times. J is TRBJ1-2 and V is TRBV2; 8 bases match TRBD1. V gave up 3 bases and J gave up 4 bases; unmatched junction bases: 7. Germline V gene lookup returns CDR1 SNHLY and CDR2 FYNNEI. This CDR3 has 15 amino acids. CDR3: CASSDMIQGGYGYTF. The CDR3 DNA reads as TGTGCCAGCAGTGACATGATACAGGGGGGCTATGGCTACACCTTC.

On this clonotype: One end of the junction is discordant with germline, which a read error may explain. The CDR3 DNA sequence: TGTGCCAGCAGCAGGGACGGGAATCAGCTCCAGCATTTT. Its protein product is CASSRDGNQLQHF. The chain combines TRBV6-2 or TRBV6-3 with TRBJ1-5; maybe TRBD1 (5 bases). Germline CDR1 is MNHEY and CDR2 is SVGEGT. This CDR3 is 13 amino acids long.

This clonotype was recorded many times. The chain couples TRBV20-1 to TRBJ2-2; 11 bases match TRBD2. This CDR3 contains 16 residues. Trimming removed 2 bases from V and 1 base from J; junction bases left unmatched: 3. Germline CDR1 reads DFQATT; CDR2 reads SNEGSKA (reference sequence). CDR3 coding DNA: TGCAGTGCTAGATCCACTAGCGGGAGGAACACCGGGGAGCTGTTTTTT. Translation gives CSARSTSGRNTGELFF.

V gene TRBV7-2 combines with J gene TRBJ1-4, with a weak D call TRBD1 (6 bases). V lost 4 bases and J lost 7, with 19 bases in between. Germline V lookup: CDR1 SGHTA, CDR2 FQGNSA. The CDR3 has 16 amino acids. CDR3 residues: CASSSREEGGREKLFF. The CDR3 DNA follows: TGTGCCAGCAGCTCAAGAGAGGAGGGGGGCCGTGAAAAACTGTTTTTT.

This clonotype was detected once. Possible read error: a much larger clone is one base away. This sequence joins TRBV5-1 and TRBJ2-2, with D possibly called TRBD1 or TRBD2 (5 bases each). Germline V CDR1 and CDR2: SGHRS, YFSETQ. The CDR3 has 14 amino acids. Written as DNA, the CDR3 is TGCGCCAGCAGAGCCCAGGGAGACACCGGGGAGCCGTTTTTT. Its protein is CASRAQGDTGEPFF.

This clonotype has at least ten counts. V and J are TRBV5-1 and TRBJ2-6, with TRBD2 matching 14 bases. The ends lost 5 bases at V and 0 bases at J; junction bases unmatched: 4. The germline V gene encodes CDR1 SGHRS and CDR2 YFSETQ. This CDR3 comprises 18 residues. In nucleotides, the CDR3 is TGCGCCAGCAGGCCGACTAGCGGGGGGGTCTCTGGGGCCAACGTCCTGACTTTC. This sequence encodes CASRPTSGGVSGANVLTF.

V usage is TRBV7-2 and J usage is TRBJ2-6; 7 bases match TRBD1. Per germline, CDR1 SGHTA and CDR2 FQGNSA. V lost 5 bases, J lost 2 bases, and 18 bases stayed unmatched. This CDR3 spans 20 amino acids. CDR3 sequence: CASSLRFRRGYGPGANVLTF. Written as DNA, the CDR3 is TGTGCCAGCAGCCTCAGGTTTCGCAGGGGGTACGGTCCTGGGGCCAACGTCCTGACTTTC.

This clonotype has ten or more counts. The chain recombines TRBV9 with TRBJ1-1; D is unclear. CDR1 is SGDLS and CDR2 is YYNGEE in the germline V gene. This CDR3 is built from 13 residues. Trimming removed 5 bases from V and 3 bases from J, with 11 bases in between. The CDR3 protein is CASRSLRDTEAFF. CDR3 nucleotides: TGTGCCAGCAGGTCATTGAGGGACACTGAAGCTTTCTTT.

This clonotype was observed many times. This chain joins TRBV24-1 and TRBJ2-1; D call uncertain. V was shortened by 6 bases and J by 5 bases, with 13 bases between the two germline ends. The CDR3 sequence is 14 residues long. Germline CDR1 reads KGHDR; CDR2 reads SFDVKD. CDR3 coding DNA: TGTGCCACCAGTACCCAGAAGCCTAACAATGAGCAGTTCTTC. Translated: CATSTQKPNNEQFF.

This clonotype was seen only once. A far larger clone is one nucleotide away, so this likely arose from a read error. This chain connects TRBV11-1 to TRBJ1-1; D not resolved. From germline, CDR1 is SGHAT and CDR2 FQDESV (reference sequence). The CDR3 has 13 amino acids. The CDR3 loop reads CASSFSENTEALF. The CDR3 DNA is TGTGCCAGCAGTTTCTCGGAGAACACTGAAGCTCTCTTT.

This clonotype was counted many times. This chain uses TRBV7-2 with TRBJ2-2, with D unresolved. Germline CDR1 is SGHTA and CDR2 is FQGNSA. With 2 bases removed from V and 5 bases from J, the gap between germline ends came to 15 bases. CDR3 length: 16 residues. The CDR3: CASSLFRIPKTGELFF. CDR3 in DNA: TGTGCCAGCAGCTTATTTAGGATCCCCAAGACCGGGGAGCTGTTTTTT.

This clonotype was recorded a few times. The J gene is TRBJ2-2, the V gene TRBV28; 7 bases line up with TRBD1. The CDR3 sequence is 17 residues long. Germline V CDR1 and CDR2: MDHEN, SYDVKM. J gave up 0 bases and V 6 bases, and 10 bases lay outside the gene matches. The CDR3 region is CASSQDPGTANTGELFF. CDR3 nucleotides: TGTGCCAGCAGCCAAGACCCCGGGACAGCGAACACCGGGGAGCTGTTTTTT.

This clonotype was detected many times. The chain uses TRBV5-1 and TRBJ2-3, with 11 bases that match TRBD1. V shed 4 bases, J shed 6 bases, and the junction held 7 bases outside the gene matches. CDR1 and CDR2 (germline): SGHRS, YFSETQ. The CDR3 extends over 15 amino acids. The CDR3 reads CASSMDRGLGDTQYF. CDR3 bases: TGCGCCAGCAGCATGGACAGGGGGCTGGGGGATACGCAGTATTTT.